The 22 T cell receptor beta chains reported below all come from one sample, sequenced in a study of early T cells in non-severe SARS-CoV-2 infection. TCRdb redid the calling of the 5' RACE reads with MiXCR, one entry per CDR3 protein. The repertoire holds around 100,000 distinct CDR3 sequences, with around 13% as singletons. What was sequenced was whole blood. These TCRs come from an adult who was a healthcare worker with PCR-confirmed SARS-CoV-2 infection or an uninfected control (not recorded which).

A few counts support this clonotype. V usage is TRBV6-1 and J usage is TRBJ2-2; 11 bases fit TRBD2. Germline V gene data show CDR1 as MNHNS and CDR2 as SASEGT. V lost 7 bases and J lost 1; bases outside the gene matches: 2. The CDR3 length is 15 residues. The CDR3: CASKGTSGNTGELFF. The CDR3 DNA follows: TGTGCCAGCAAGGGGACTAGCGGGAACACCGGGGAGCTGTTTTTT.

This clonotype was detected only a few times. The chain carries TRBV12-3 or TRBV12-4 and TRBJ1-6; D not resolved. The length of the CDR3 is 12 residues. The germline V and J ends were trimmed by 8 bases and 7 bases, with 9 bases remaining between them. For the CDR3, the DNA is TGTGCCAGCGGGCAGCCGAATTCACCCCTCCACTTT. It codes for CASGQPNSPLHF.

This clonotype showed up many times. The V and J genes are TRBV12-3 or TRBV12-4 and TRBJ1-5, with D maybe TRBD1 (6 bases). V lost 1 base, J lost 7 bases, and 11 bases lay in between. The CDR3 spans 14 residues. CDR3 nucleotides: TGTGCCAGCAGTTTAGGCGCCAGGGGACAGCCCCAGCATTTT. This gives the protein CASSLGARGQPQHF.

This clonotype was counted many times. The rearrangement uses TRBV7-2 and TRBJ1-1, with a tentative D call TRBD1 (6 bases). Between the trimmed V and J ends, which lost 3 bases and 12 bases, there was a span of 17 bases. The CDR3 has 13 residues. CDR1 is SGHTA, CDR2 FQGNSA, per germline. In DNA, the CDR3 is TGTGCCAGCAGCTTCAGGGGCAGCAGGGGAACTTTCTTT. Residues: CASSFRGSRGTFF.

There are many counts of this clonotype. The chain has TRBV21-1 and TRBJ2-7; TRBD1 reflects the table's D call only, with no check against the DNA. TRBV21-1 is assigned pseudogene status. There are 14 residues in the CDR3. Here the CDR3 DNA reads TGTGCCAGCAGCAAGGGGGCGGGTTTGTACGAGCAGTACTTC. It encodes CASSKGAGLYEQYF.

This clonotype turned up a few times. The rearrangement links TRBV10-1 to TRBJ2-5; a weak D match, TRBD2 (6 bases). Germline CDR1 and CDR2: WNHNN and SYGVQD (reference sequence). V dropped 6 bases and J dropped 1 base, with 9 bases sitting between them. This CDR3 has 13 residues. The CDR3 sequence is CASSREIQETQYF. As DNA, the CDR3 is TGCGCCAGCAGCCGGGAGATCCAAGAGACCCAGTACTTC.

The sample holds many counts of this clonotype. The gene calls are TRBV18 and TRBJ2-3; unclear D gene. This CDR3 spans 11 amino acids. The germline V and J ends were trimmed by 3 bases and 6 bases, with 4 bases remaining between them. Germline V gene sequence: CDR1 KGHSH, CDR2 LQKENI. Here the CDR3 reads CASSPEDTQYF. Here the CDR3 DNA reads TGTGCCAGCTCACCCGAGGATACGCAGTATTTT.

A remark on this clonotype: One end of the junction varies from germline; a read error may be responsible. The chain recombines TRBV28 with TRBJ1-3, with unresolved D. CDR3 length equals 13 residues. Germline CDR1 MDHEN, CDR2 SYDVKM. The CDR3 spells CASSFPSENTIYF. The CDR3, as DNA: TGTGCCAGCAGTTTCCCCTCTGAAAACACCATATATTTT.

This clonotype was detected many times. This chain connects TRBV12-3 or TRBV12-4 to TRBJ2-5; no clear D gene. Trimming pared 7 bases from V and 3 bases from J, leaving 12 bases between. This CDR3 is built from 13 residues. The CDR3 region has the DNA TGTGCCAGCACGAAAAGTACAGAAGAGACCCAGTACTTC. It is translated as CASTKSTEETQYF.

Details on this clonotype: One base away lies a much larger clone, so this may be a sequencing read error. The J gene is TRBJ2-7, the V gene TRBV6-1, with D tentatively TRBD2 (5 bases). Germline V CDR1 and CDR2: MNHNS, SASEGT. This CDR3 contains 12 residues. The CDR3 spells CVSLGSGYEQYF. As DNA, the CDR3 is TGTGTCAGCCTCGGGTCGGGATACGAGCAGTACTTC.

This clonotype was observed many times. The chain combines TRBV27 with TRBJ2-7; no firm D call. V gave up 0 bases and J gave up 4 bases, with 16 bases separating them. Germline values: CDR1 MNHEY, CDR2 SMNVEV (reference sequence). This CDR3 has 16 amino acids. The CDR3 protein is CASSLSIVVGAYEQYF. DNA of the CDR3: TGTGCCAGCAGTTTATCGATAGTAGTAGGAGCATACGAGCAGTACTTC.

CDR3 amino acids: CATSRGLWSRNEQFF. CDR3 DNA sequence: TGTGCCACCAGCAGAGGATTGTGGTCCCGCAATGAGCAGTTCTTC. This rearrangement joins TRBV15 to TRBJ2-1; D gene unclear. The CDR3 spans 15 residues. The V end lost 1 base, the J end lost 6 bases, and 13 bases lay between the germline ends. Germline-derived CDR1 and CDR2 are LNHNV and YYDKDF (reference sequence).

This clonotype has at least ten counts. The chain recombines TRBV7-8 with TRBJ2-5; TRBD2 aligns across 8 bases. The CDR3 runs 16 residues. Trimming took 6 bases from V and 0 from J; bases not matched to a gene: 9. Germline V gene data show CDR1 as SGHVS and CDR2 as FQNEAQ. The CDR3 reads CASSFSGTRYQETQYF. DNA for the CDR3: TGTGCCAGCAGTTTTAGCGGGACCAGATACCAAGAGACCCAGTACTTC.

This clonotype was counted between two and nine times. The chain employs TRBV5-4 and TRBJ1-1; 7 nucleotides agree with TRBD1. Trimming took 5 bases from V and 7 from J; bases not matched to a gene: 11. Germline V gene data show CDR1 as SGHNT and CDR2 as YYREEE (reference sequence). The CDR3 consists of 14 residues. CDR3 DNA: TGTGCCAGCAGTCCCGGACAGGCGATGCTTGAAGCTTTCTTT. It specifies CASSPGQAMLEAFF.

This clonotype was observed many times. The chain combines TRBV28 with TRBJ1-4, with D possibly being TRBD1 (5 bases). Germline CDR1 MDHEN, CDR2 SYDVKM. The CDR3 length is 15 residues. The V end lost 2 bases, the J end lost 2 bases, and 9 bases lay between the germline ends. This CDR3 reads CASSLTGTTNEKLFF. DNA for the CDR3: TGTGCCAGCAGTTTAACTGGGACCACTAATGAAAAACTGTTTTTT.

J is TRBJ2-2 and V is TRBV12-3 or TRBV12-4, with 10 nucleotides matching TRBD2. The J segment lost 3 bases and the V segment lost 2 bases, leaving 3 bases of the junction unmatched. The CDR3 is made up of 16 amino acids. CDR3 sequence: CASSLLAGADTGELFF. CDR3 bases: TGTGCCAGCAGTTTACTAGCGGGAGCAGACACCGGGGAGCTGTTTTTT.

The genes are TRBV12-3 or TRBV12-4 and TRBJ2-2; 10 nucleotides line up with TRBD1. This CDR3 is 16 amino acids long. The V and J ends lost 4 bases and 4 bases, in that order; junction bases with no gene match: 6. The CDR3 spells CASSSGQGVITGELFF. CDR3 in DNA: TGTGCCAGCAGTTCCGGACAGGGGGTTATCACCGGGGAGCTGTTTTTT.

This clonotype was observed once. This chain links TRBV15 with TRBJ1-5; no clear D. Deletions cut 3 bases from V and 4 bases from J, with 10 bases between. Germline V gives CDR1 LNHNV, CDR2 YYDKDF (reference sequence). CDR3 size: 14 residues. CDR3 protein: CATSSPGANQPQHF. The CDR3 region has the DNA TGTGCCACCAGCAGCCCAGGCGCGAATCAGCCCCAGCATTTT.

The sample holds a few counts of this clonotype. The CDR3: CASSPITSYEQYF. The CDR3 DNA reads TGTGCCAGCAGCCCTATTACTAGCTACGAGCAGTACTTC. This chain links TRBV11-2 with TRBJ2-7, with D possibly being TRBD2 (5 bases). The V end lost 5 bases, the J end lost 3 bases, and 11 bases lay between the germline ends. Germline V gene lookup returns CDR1 SGHAT and CDR2 FQNNGV. The CDR3 contains 13 residues.

This clonotype was recorded at least ten times. The genes are TRBV12-3 or TRBV12-4 and TRBJ2-7, with TRBD2 matching 9 bases. V shed 5 bases and J 2 bases; nucleotides not matched to a gene: 4. CDR3 length equals 14 residues. The CDR3 spells CASSVTSGPYEQYF. The CDR3 coding sequence is TGTGCCAGCAGTGTGACTAGCGGCCCCTACGAGCAGTACTTC.

The chain is built from TRBV12-3 or TRBV12-4 and TRBJ2-7; a possible D gene is TRBD1 (5 bases). The V end lost 6 bases, the J end lost 0 bases, and 12 bases lay between the germline ends. The CDR3 contains 14 residues. The CDR3 region is CASSAQGSSYEQYF. CDR3 nucleotides: TGTGCCAGCAGCGCTCAGGGTAGCTCCTACGAGCAGTACTTC.

Only a few counts were recorded for this clonotype. The chain couples TRBV6-9 to TRBJ2-2, with D hard to call. Per the germline V gene, CDR1 is MNHGY and CDR2 is SVAAGI. V lost 11 bases to trimming and J lost 7 bases, with 8 bases between them. This CDR3 contains 10 residues. The CDR3 sequence: CAPHGGELFF. In nucleotides, the CDR3 is TGTGCCCCCCACGGCGGGGAGCTGTTTTTT.